This T cell receptor (beta chain) was captured in a study of T cell clonality in common variable immunodeficiency. Overall study results and limits: CVID subjects shared fewer TCRbeta clones than healthy controls did. Common variable immunodeficiency TCR beta sequences reportedly had fewer deletions and N-nucleotide insertions. CVID subjects showed higher TCRbeta clonality than healthy controls.

TCRdb keeps only in-frame clones here, not all; method: immunoSEQ multiplex PCR. The sample includes some 27,000 clones, none of them occurring once. Many counts were recorded for this clone. The antigen remains unidentified. The source is a human donor with common variable immunodeficiency. The sequenced sample consisted of peripheral blood mononuclear cells.

The part of the CDR3 DNA that was read is TGTGCCAGTACCCCAAGTTTCAGGCCCTATGGC. Translated: CASTPSFRPYG. The entire CDR3 protein is CASTPSFRPYGYTF. The chain combines TRBV19 with TRBJ1-2; no reliable D call. The CDR3 end lies 3 residues beyond the end of the read and is filled in from the germline J gene. Germline assignment: CDR1 LNHDA and CDR2 SQIVND (reference sequence). The CDR3 sequence is 14 residues long. The V and J ends lost 7 bases and 4 bases respectively, with 16 bases between them.